One sample yielded the 9 T cell receptor beta chains listed below, sequenced in a study of T cell repertoires in cytomegalovirus infection. TCRdb independently ran MiXCR on the reads; one entry per CDR3 protein. Of hundreds of thousands of distinct CDR3 sequences listed, around 32% are singletons. Their antigens are not known. The starting material was cultured CD8+ T cells from PBMCs, obtained from culture after CMV antigen stimulation. All receptors come from a human donor in good health (CMV status not recorded). Some clones in this sample may be carry-over from other donors' samples.

V gene TRBV6-1 combines with J gene TRBJ2-7; D perhaps matches TRBD1 (5 bases). V was trimmed by 2 bases and J by 4 bases, leaving 15 bases between them. This CDR3 region has 15 residues. The V gene's germline CDR1 is MNHNS and CDR2 SASEGT. The CDR3 loop reads CASSELVAGQYEQYF. As DNA, the CDR3 is TGTGCCAGCAGTGAATTGGTGGCAGGGCAATACGAGCAGTACTTC.

This clonotype was picked up a small number of times. This chain connects TRBV4-1 to TRBJ2-3; TRBD2 is a possible D gene (6 bases). Trimming removed 2 bases from V and 3 bases from J, with 12 bases in between. The V gene's germline CDR1 is MGHRA and CDR2 YSYEKL. The CDR3 totals 15 residues. The CDR3 loop reads CASSQNLRGTDTQYF. The CDR3 DNA follows: TGCGCCAGCAGCCAAAATCTCCGGGGGACAGATACGCAGTATTTT.

In its sample, this clonotype was seen a few times. The chain combines TRBV6-4 with TRBJ2-1, with 7 bases lining up with TRBD2. The trim removed 4 bases at V and 8 bases at J, leaving 8 bases unmatched. The CDR3 totals 14 residues. Looked up from germline, CDR1 is MRHNA and CDR2 is SNTAGT. CDR3 in amino acids: CASSVWQGGDEQFF. DNA of the CDR3: TGTGCCAGCAGTGTTTGGCAGGGAGGGGATGAGCAGTTCTTC.

This clonotype was found once. The rearrangement joins TRBV2 to TRBJ1-1; no clear D gene. The CDR3 is 11 residues long. The ends were cut back, 8 bases at V and 4 bases at J, with 8 bases in the middle. Germline assignment: CDR1 SNHLY and CDR2 FYNNEI. The CDR3 nucleotides are TGTGCCAGCCCAGACGCCACTGAAGCTTTCTTT. It codes for CASPDATEAFF. Using reference TRBV2 and TRBJ1-1 for the parts outside the CDR3, the full variable domain is EPEVTQTPSHQVTQMGQEVILRCVPISNHLYFYWYRQILGQKVEFLVSFYNNEISEKSEIFDDQFSVERPDGSNFTLKIRSTKLEDSAMYFCASPDATEAFFGQGTRLTVV.

Regarding this clonotype: The junction departs from germline at one end; a sequencing error may be responsible. The chain is built from TRBV4-2 and TRBJ2-1; D possibly corresponds to TRBD2 (7 bases). CDR1 and CDR2 from the germline V gene are LGHNA and YNFKEQ. The CDR3 has 17 residues. The CDR3 sequence: CASSQSFWGGTYNELFF. The CDR3 DNA reads TGTGCCAGCAGCCAGAGTTTCTGGGGGGGCACCTACAATGAGCTGTTCTTC.

Here the CDR3 DNA reads TGTGCCAGCAGCCAAGATCTAGGCTTCGGTAACACCGGGGAGCTGTTTTTT. Translating it yields CASSQDLGFGNTGELFF. V and J are TRBV14 and TRBJ2-2; D unresolved. The length of the CDR3 is 17 residues. Between the trimmed V and J ends, which lost 0 bases and 2 bases, there was a span of 13 bases. Germline lookup yields CDR1 SGHDN and CDR2 FVKESK.

There are a few counts of this clonotype. The chain is built from TRBV15 and TRBJ2-5; D assignment may be TRBD1 or TRBD2 (6 bases each). The V end lost 5 bases, the J end lost 4 bases, and 20 bases lay between the germline ends. The CDR3 is 16 amino acids. Germline CDR1 reads LNHNV; CDR2 reads YYDKDF (reference sequence). The CDR3 coding sequence is TGTGCCACCAGCCCTCAGAGGGGGAGGTGGTTAGAGACCCAGTACTTC. Amino acids: CATSPQRGRWLETQYF.

About this clonotype: The final CDR3 position lacks the conserved phenylalanine or tryptophan, pointing to a likely read error. This chain connects TRBV15 to TRBJ2-5, with D perhaps assigned TRBD1 or TRBD2 (6 bases each). Trimming removed 6 bases from V and 5 bases from J, with 16 bases in between. Germline CDR1 LNHNV, CDR2 YYDKDF (reference sequence). CDR3 length: 14 residues. Written as DNA, the CDR3 is TGTGCCACCAGTACGGGGGCCCCAGATGAGACCCAGTACCTC. This codes for CATSTGAPDETQYL.

This clonotype was seen repeatedly, ten times or more. This chain connects TRBV7-9 to TRBJ1-1; the D is unclear. Germline V CDR1 and CDR2: SEHNR, FQNEAQ (reference sequence). The CDR3 extends over 16 amino acids. Trimming removed 4 bases at V and 0 bases at J, with 15 bases between. CDR3 nucleotide sequence: TGTGCCAGCAGCTCAGCCTACAGAGGCATGAACACTGAAGCTTTCTTT. Translating gives CASSSAYRGMNTEAFF.